The T cell receptor (beta chain) described here comes from a study of radiotherapy plus CTLA-4 blockade in lung cancer. The protocol was immunoSEQ multiplex PCR, while the TCRdb copy is restricted to in-frame clones and leaves out a portion. The sample carries about 35,000 clones, more than 70% recorded once. The CDR3 consists of 16 residues. The germline gives CDR1 MDHEN, CDR2 SYDVKM. V lost 3 bases to trimming and J lost 2 bases, with 14 bases between them. Source: peripheral blood, taken from a patient treated with radiotherapy plus ipilimumab. This receptor was obtained from a human donor with non-small cell lung cancer who had stable disease on radiotherapy plus ipilimumab. V and J are TRBV28 and TRBJ1-5, with TRBD1 as a possible D gene (6 bases). The CDR3: CASSFPQGSGNQPQHF. The CDR3 region has the DNA TGTGCCAGCAGTTTTCCACAGGGCTCGGGCAATCAGCCCCAGCATTTT.